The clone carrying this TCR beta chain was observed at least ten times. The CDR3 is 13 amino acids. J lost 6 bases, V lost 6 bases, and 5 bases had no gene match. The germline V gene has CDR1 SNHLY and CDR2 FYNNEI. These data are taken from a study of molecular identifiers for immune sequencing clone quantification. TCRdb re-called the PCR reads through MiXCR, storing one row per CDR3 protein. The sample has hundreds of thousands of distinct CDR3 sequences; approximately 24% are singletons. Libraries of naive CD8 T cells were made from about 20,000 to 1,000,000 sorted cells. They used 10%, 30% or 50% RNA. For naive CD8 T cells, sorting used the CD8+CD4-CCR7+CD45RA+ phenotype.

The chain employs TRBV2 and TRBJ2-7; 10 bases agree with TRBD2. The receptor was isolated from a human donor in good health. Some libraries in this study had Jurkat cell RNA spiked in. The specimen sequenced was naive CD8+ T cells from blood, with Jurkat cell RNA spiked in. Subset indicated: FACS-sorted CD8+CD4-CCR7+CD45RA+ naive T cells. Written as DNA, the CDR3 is TGTGCCAGCAGAGCTAGCGGGGGCCCCGAGCAGTACTTC. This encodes CASRASGGPEQYF.